The 12 T cell receptor beta chains in this list originate from one sample, sequenced in a study of identical twins. TCRdb recomputed calls from the 5' RACE reads with MiXCR, one row per CDR3 protein. Seen here are some 600,000 distinct CDR3 sequences, roughly 7.2% observed once, and the top ten hold over 1.5%. This same sample was also part of a study on yellow fever vaccine responses in identical twins.

Material for sequencing was PBMCs. The receptors here all came from a woman under 30 in good health.

This clonotype was counted at least ten times. This sequence joins TRBV10-1 and TRBJ2-1; 8 nucleotides match TRBD1. The CDR3 extends over 15 amino acids. Germline assignment: CDR1 WNHNN and CDR2 SYGVQD (reference sequence). V was clipped by 3 bases and J by 4 bases; unmatched bases: 5. In DNA form, the CDR3 reads TGCGCCAGCAGTGAACCTCGGACAGGGTACAATGAGCAGTTCTTC. Its translation: CASSEPRTGYNEQFF.

This clonotype showed up just a few times. The chain employs TRBV12-3 or TRBV12-4 and TRBJ2-1; the match to TRBD2 covers 7 bases. The CDR3 consists of 16 residues. Trimming took 3 bases from V and 0 from J; bases not matched to a gene: 5. The CDR3 loop is CASSFGGGGSYNEQFF. CDR3 nucleotide sequence: TGTGCCAGCAGTTTTGGGGGGGGTGGCTCCTACAATGAGCAGTTCTTC.

There are many counts of this clonotype. The CDR3 DNA reads TGTGCCAGCAGCCAAGATTGGGGACCCCTCCACTTT. It is translated as CASSQDWGPLHF. This sequence joins TRBV3-1 and TRBJ1-6; no definite D call. V was trimmed by 0 bases and J by 12 bases, leaving 6 bases between them. The CDR3 totals 12 residues. Germline CDR1 is LGHDT and CDR2 is YNNKEL (reference sequence).

With regard to this clonotype: The junction differs from germline at one of its ends, possibly a read error. The V call is TRBV6-5, the J call TRBJ2-4, with 9 bases aligning to TRBD2. CDR1 and CDR2 (germline): MNHEY, SVGAGI. The CDR3 spans 18 residues. This CDR3 reads CTSSYLASGDLAKNIQYF. The CDR3 nucleotides are TGTACCAGCAGTTACTTGGCTAGCGGGGACCTAGCCAAAAACATTCAGTACTTC.

There are a few counts of this clonotype. J is TRBJ2-1 and V is TRBV19; D call uncertain. Deletions cut 2 bases from V and 4 bases from J, with 9 bases between. The V gene's germline CDR1 is LNHDA and CDR2 SQIVND (reference sequence). This CDR3 has 14 amino acids. As DNA, the CDR3 is TGTGCCAGTAGTATATTCTCCCGTTACAATGAGCAGTTCTTC. It yields the protein CASSIFSRYNEQFF.

This clonotype was seen ten or more times. This chain connects TRBV29-1 to TRBJ2-3; D not resolved. This CDR3 spans 12 amino acids. Germline lookup yields CDR1 SQVTM and CDR2 ANQGSEA. In DNA, the CDR3 is TGCAGTCCCATCCTAAACACAGATACGCAGTATTTT. This codes for CSPILNTDTQYF.

This clonotype showed up just a few times. The V and J genes are TRBV5-1 and TRBJ2-1; unclear D gene. In germline, CDR1 is SGHRS, CDR2 YFSETQ. The CDR3 spans 15 residues. The ends were cut back, 5 bases at V and 2 bases at J, with 14 bases in the middle. The CDR3 region has the DNA TGCGCCAGCAGAGAAGGGCCCCTAACCTACAATGAGCAGTTCTTC. It encodes CASREGPLTYNEQFF.

V is TRBV6-1 and J is TRBJ2-3; 7 nucleotides line up with TRBD2. V dropped 7 bases and J dropped 4; count of bases not matched to a gene: 14. The CDR3 spans 16 residues. Germline lookup yields CDR1 MNHNS and CDR2 SASEGT. The CDR3 bases are TGTGCCAGCACCCCCGGACTAGTTGGCCCCCCAGATACGCAGTATTTT. Its protein is CASTPGLVGPPDTQYF.

This clonotype has a count of ten or more. The chain has TRBV27 and TRBJ1-4; the D is unclear. The germline CDR1 and CDR2 sequences are MNHEY and SMNVEV (reference sequence). Deletions cut 1 base from V and 8 bases from J, with 14 bases between. The CDR3 sequence is 15 residues long. The CDR3 spells CASSLFGGLGEKLFF. The CDR3 bases are TGTGCCAGCAGTTTATTTGGAGGGTTGGGGGAAAAACTGTTTTTT.

The table lists this clonotype with a few counts. The chain employs TRBV20-1 and TRBJ1-2; tentative D call: TRBD1 (6 bases). The CDR3 spans 11 residues. V was pared by 6 bases and J by 8 bases, with 13 bases between. The germline V gene has CDR1 DFQATT and CDR2 SNEGSKA (reference sequence). The CDR3 nucleotides read TGCAGTGCCCGGGACAATCTGGGCTACACCTTC. Protein sequence: CSARDNLGYTF.

This clonotype has more than one count but fewer than ten. The rearrangement links TRBV7-9 to TRBJ2-5, with 8 bases aligning to TRBD2. The V gene end was trimmed by 4 bases and the J gene end by 1 base; junction bases not matched to a gene: 8. The CDR3 sequence is 16 residues long. Germline CDR1 is SEHNR and CDR2 is FQNEAQ (reference sequence). CDR3 in amino acids: CASSSRGAVIQETQYF. The DNA for the CDR3 is TGTGCCAGCAGCTCGCGGGGGGCAGTGATCCAAGAGACCCAGTACTTC.

The DNA for the CDR3 is TGTGCCAGCAGCCAAGATCGGGGGGGGCGAGGCTATGGCTACACCTTC. It encodes CASSQDRGGRGYGYTF. The chain joins TRBV3-1 to TRBJ1-2, with TRBD1 as a possible D gene (6 bases). The V and J ends lost 0 bases and 4 bases respectively, with 15 bases between them. Germline V lookup: CDR1 LGHDT, CDR2 YNNKEL (reference sequence). The CDR3 sequence is 16 residues long. Full variable domain (outside the CDR3, taken from reference TRBV3-1 and TRBJ1-2): DTAVSQTPKYLVTQMGNDKSIKCEQNLGHDTMYWYKQDSKKFLKIMFSYNNKELIINETVPNRFSPKSPDKAHLNLHINSLELGDSAVYFCASSQDRGGRGYGYTFGSGTRLTVV.